The 23 T cell receptor beta chains below come from one sample, sequenced in a study of metastatic and nonmetastatic thyroid tumors. No treatment of any kind had been given to any patient before thyroid surgery. TCRdb redid the clone calls on the PCR reads using MiXCR. The data contain tens of thousands of clones, about an eighth of them singletons. The sequenced sample was tumor tissue. The receptors shown here come from a female donor with papillary thyroid cancer or a benign thyroid nodule (not recorded which). Some clones in this sample may be carry-over from other donors' samples.

This clone was recorded at least ten times. This chain joins TRBV20-1 and TRBJ2-1, with D perhaps TRBD2 (6 bases). Trimming removed 6 bases from V and 4 bases from J, with 19 bases in between. Germline CDR1 and CDR2: DFQATT and SNEGSKA (reference sequence). The CDR3 has 15 amino acids. Written as DNA, the CDR3 is TGCAGTGCATCACAGCGGGCCCGCGGATACAATGAGCAGTTCTTC. The encoded protein is CSASQRARGYNEQFF.

This clone was recorded at least ten times. This sequence joins TRBV10-3 and TRBJ1-6; D might be TRBD1 (5 bases). Germline CDR1 reads ENHRY; CDR2 reads SYGVKD. The germline V and J ends were trimmed by 2 bases and 8 bases, with 16 bases remaining between them. The CDR3 totals 16 residues. Written as DNA, the CDR3 is TGTGCCATCAGTGAGCTGGGGCAGGGTTACGATTCACCCCTCCACTTT. This translates into CAISELGQGYDSPLHF.

This clone was seen repeatedly, ten times or more. The chain is built from TRBV2 and TRBJ2-3; no clear D gene. This CDR3 has 14 residues. V lost 6 bases and J lost 0, with 10 bases in between. Germline lookup yields CDR1 SNHLY and CDR2 FYNNEI. CDR3: CASRGAGSTDTQYF. In nucleotides, the CDR3 is TGTGCCAGCAGAGGAGCCGGGAGCACAGATACGCAGTATTTT.

Of note for this clone: In the same sample, other DNA sequences code for this CDR3. J is TRBJ1-1 and V is TRBV27, with D possibly TRBD1 on 6 matching bases. CDR1 MNHEY and CDR2 SMNVEV come from the germline V gene (reference sequence). V was cut by 5 bases and J by 10 bases, with 17 bases left in between. This CDR3 has 13 amino acids. CDR3 protein: CASSLRGGLGAFF. The CDR3 bases are TGTGCCAGCAGTCTAAGGGGGGGCTTGGGAGCTTTCTTT.

This clone was recorded at least ten times. The V gene is TRBV24-1, the J gene TRBJ2-7; 9 bases are shared with TRBD2. This CDR3 comprises 15 residues. The V gene's germline CDR1 is KGHDR and CDR2 SFDVKD. The ends lost 2 bases at V and 3 bases at J; junction bases unmatched: 4. CDR3 protein: CATSDSGTSRYEQYF. The CDR3 DNA is TGTGCCACCAGTGATTCCGGGACTAGCCGCTACGAGCAGTACTTC.

As for this clone: One base away lies a much larger clone, so this may be a sequencing read error. Other DNA variants within this sample encode the same CDR3. The chain links TRBV5-1 to TRBJ1-2; tentative D call: TRBD1 (5 bases). CDR1 is SGHRS and CDR2 is YFSETQ in the germline V gene. The CDR3 runs 12 residues. The CDR3, as DNA: TGCGCCAGCAGCCGAGACAGCTATGGATACACCTTC. Encoded protein: CASSRDSYGYTF. The complete variable domain, with remaining parts taken from reference TRBV5-1 and TRBJ1-2, reads KAGVTQTPRYLIKTRGQQVTLSCSPISGHRSVSWYQQTPGQGLQFLFEYFSETQRNKGNFPGRFSGRQFSNSRSEMNVSTLELGDSALYLCASSRDSYGYTFGSGTRLTVV.

This clone appeared many times. The V gene is TRBV25-1, the J gene TRBJ1-6, with unresolved D. The CDR3 has 14 amino acids. Trimming pared 7 bases from V and 0 bases from J, leaving 7 bases between. The germline CDR1 and CDR2 sequences are MGHDK and SYGVNS. CDR3 bases: TGTGCCAGCACTCAAAGCTCCTATAATTCACCCCTCCACTTT. It translates to CASTQSSYNSPLHF.

There are a few counts of this clone. Possible read error: a much larger clone is one base away. V gene TRBV10-3 combines with J gene TRBJ2-3; 11 positions match TRBD2. Germline V gene lookup returns CDR1 ENHRY and CDR2 SYGVKD. The CDR3 has 16 amino acids. V shed 2 bases, J shed 0 bases, and the junction held 1 base outside the gene matches. DNA of the CDR3: TGTGCCATCAGTGAGCGGACTAGCGGGAGCACAGATACGCAGTATTTT. Protein: CAISERTSGSTDTQYF.

This clone has more than one count but fewer than ten. This may stem from a read error, because a much larger clone lies one nucleotide away. This sample also contains other DNA sequences that code for the same CDR3. The chain is built from TRBV19 and TRBJ1-2; D gene unclear. The CDR3 totals 10 residues. Germline loops: CDR1 LNHDA, CDR2 SQIVND (reference sequence). The CDR3 loop reads CASSVNGYTF. Written as DNA, the CDR3 is TGTGCTAGTAGTGTGAATGGCTACACCTTC.

This clone was seen many times. This rearrangement joins TRBV7-3 to TRBJ2-3; D ambiguous. V lost 1 base to trimming and J lost 4 bases, with 6 bases between them. The CDR3 consists of 13 residues. Germline-derived CDR1 and CDR2 are SGHTA and FQGTGA. The CDR3 sequence is CASSLIFSDTQYF. DNA for the CDR3: TGTGCCAGCAGCTTAATTTTCTCAGATACGCAGTATTTT.

As for this clone: The CDR3 end shows no conserved phenylalanine or tryptophan, and so a read error is likely. V usage is TRBV20-1 and J usage is TRBJ2-7; 7 bases are a match to TRBD1. CDR1 and CDR2 (germline): DFQATT, SNEGSKA (reference sequence). There are 14 residues in the CDR3. CDR3 protein: CSAGERQGVDEQYL. The CDR3 coding sequence is TGCAGTGCTGGAGAAAGACAGGGAGTCGACGAGCAGTACCTC.

This clone was seen many times. Other DNA sequences in this sample translate to the same CDR3. This chain connects TRBV5-4 to TRBJ2-5; D is possibly TRBD2 (5 bases). This CDR3 is 14 amino acids long. V gave up 2 bases and J gave up 5 bases, with 13 bases separating them. The germline V gene encodes CDR1 SGHNT and CDR2 YYREEE (reference sequence). The CDR3 sequence is CASSFNRRGETQYF. For the CDR3, the DNA is TGTGCCAGCAGCTTTAACAGAAGAGGGGAGACCCAGTACTTC.

The gene calls are TRBV11-2 and TRBJ2-1; 10 bases fit TRBD2. This CDR3 is built from 18 residues. The germline CDR1 and CDR2 sequences are SGHAT and FQNNGV. The trim removed 1 base at V and 5 bases at J, leaving 11 bases unmatched. The CDR3 bases are TGTGCCAGCAGCTTAGGTACTAGCGGGACGGCCTTCCACAATGAGCAGTTCTTC. The encoded protein is CASSLGTSGTAFHNEQFF. The full variable domain, rest sourced from reference TRBV11-2 and TRBJ2-1, is EAGVAQSPRYKIIEKRQSVAFWCNPISGHATLYWYQQILGQGPKLLIQFQNNGVVDDSQLPKDRFSAERLKGVDSTLKIQPAKLEDSAVYLCASSLGTSGTAFHNEQFFGPGTRLTVL.

This clone was found many times. Other DNA sequences in this sample translate to the same CDR3. V usage is TRBV19 and J usage is TRBJ2-3; D is possibly TRBD1 or TRBD2 (5 bases each). Germline-derived CDR1 and CDR2 are LNHDA and SQIVND (reference sequence). CDR3 length equals 15 residues. V was trimmed by 9 bases and J by 5 bases, leaving 21 bases between them. Here the CDR3 DNA reads TGTGCCAGCAGCCGGGGCCTAACCTTTGGAGATACGCAGTATTTT. Its translation is CASSRGLTFGDTQYF.

Ten or more counts support this clone. This chain links TRBV27 with TRBJ1-2; no clear D gene. The CDR3 is 14 amino acids. Deletions cut 4 bases from V and 4 bases from J, with 13 bases between. In germline, CDR1 is MNHEY, CDR2 SMNVEV (reference sequence). The CDR3 DNA reads as TGTGCCAGCAGTTCGCAAATTGCCGGCTATGGCTACACCTTC. It codes for CASSSQIAGYGYTF.

This clone has ten or more counts. The gene calls are TRBV7-9 and TRBJ2-1; D is uncertain. This CDR3 is built from 13 residues. Deletions cut 5 bases from V and 7 bases from J, with 12 bases between. Germline loops: CDR1 SEHNR, CDR2 FQNEAQ (reference sequence). CDR3 residues: CASSPRLENEQFF. The CDR3 DNA sequence: TGTGCCAGCAGCCCCCGACTGGAGAATGAGCAGTTCTTC.

This clone was detected many times. The rearrangement links TRBV20-1 to TRBJ2-3; D is possibly TRBD2 (6 bases). The germline V gene has CDR1 DFQATT and CDR2 SNEGSKA (reference sequence). V dropped 6 bases and J dropped 0 bases, with 13 bases sitting between them. The CDR3 has 14 residues. CDR3 coding DNA: TGCAGTGCATCGGCCGGGACTAGCACAGATACGCAGTATTTT. Amino acid sequence: CSASAGTSTDTQYF.

Ten or more counts support this clone. The genes are TRBV5-1 and TRBJ1-1, with TRBD1 matching over 10 bases. This CDR3 has 15 amino acids. The J segment lost 1 base and the V segment lost 7 bases, leaving 7 bases of the junction unmatched. Germline-derived CDR1 and CDR2 are SGHRS and YFSETQ. CDR3 in DNA: TGCGCCAGCCGCTCTAGACAGGGGGCGAACACTGAAGCTTTCTTT. Translation gives CASRSRQGANTEAFF. The full variable domain, completed using reference TRBV5-1 and TRBJ1-1, is KAGVTQTPRYLIKTRGQQVTLSCSPISGHRSVSWYQQTPGQGLQFLFEYFSETQRNKGNFPGRFSGRQFSNSRSEMNVSTLELGDSALYLCASRSRQGANTEAFFGQGTRLTVV.

This clone was recorded many times. The chain combines TRBV3-1 with TRBJ1-2; D gene uncertain. CDR1 and CDR2 (germline): LGHDT, YNNKEL (reference sequence). Trimming shortened V by 4 bases and J by 4 bases, and 13 bases separated the two germline ends. This CDR3 comprises 14 residues. In DNA, the CDR3 is TGTGCCAGCAGCCCGGACGGGAGCTCCTATGGCTACACCTTC. It codes for CASSPDGSSYGYTF. The full variable domain, with the rest looked up from reference TRBV3-1 and TRBJ1-2, is DTAVSQTPKYLVTQMGNDKSIKCEQNLGHDTMYWYKQDSKKFLKIMFSYNNKELIINETVPNRFSPKSPDKAHLNLHINSLELGDSAVYFCASSPDGSSYGYTFGSGTRLTVV.

This clone occurred a few times. The junction departs from the called germline gene at one end, perhaps through a read error. The chain joins TRBV6-1 to TRBJ2-7; tentative D call: TRBD2 (7 bases). The CDR3 extends over 13 amino acids. The germline CDR1 and CDR2 sequences are MNHNS and SASEGT. The CDR3 DNA is TGTGCCGGAGGGGGACTACCACTGTGGGAGCATTACTTC. It encodes CAGGGLPLWEHYF.

This clone has at least ten counts. V gene TRBV12-3 or TRBV12-4 combines with J gene TRBJ2-3; 7 positions match TRBD2. The CDR3 runs 17 residues. With 5 bases clipped from V and 2 bases from J, the junction kept 13 bases outside the gene matches. The CDR3 DNA reads TGTGCCAGCAGTGGCCATGCTCTCGGGAGGTTCACAGATACGCAGTATTTT. Amino acid sequence: CASSGHALGRFTDTQYF.

This clone has a handful of counts. V and J are TRBV2 and TRBJ1-1, with D unclear. The CDR3 has 16 residues. Trimming removed 8 bases from V and 4 bases from J, with 23 bases in between. CDR1 is SNHLY and CDR2 is FYNNEI in the germline V gene. The CDR3 region has the DNA TGTGCCAGCCATCGAGGGTACCGTTTGTTGGGCACTGAAGCTTTCTTT. Its protein is CASHRGYRLLGTEAFF. Together with reference TRBV2 and TRBJ1-1, the CDR3 gives the full variable domain: EPEVTQTPSHQVTQMGQEVILRCVPISNHLYFYWYRQILGQKVEFLVSFYNNEISEKSEIFDDQFSVERPDGSNFTLKIRSTKLEDSAMYFCASHRGYRLLGTEAFFGQGTRLTVV.

There are many counts of this clone. Written as DNA, the CDR3 is TGCGCCAGCAGCTTTGGGCTAGCGGGAGGGCCCGCAGATACGCAGTATTTT. This codes for CASSFGLAGGPADTQYF. This chain connects TRBV5-1 to TRBJ2-3, with TRBD2 matching over 12 bases. Germline loops: CDR1 SGHRS, CDR2 YFSETQ. This CDR3 has 17 residues. After removal of 2 bases from V and 4 bases from J, the junction contained 8 bases not matched to a gene.